The next 7 T cell receptor beta chains were all read from a single sample in a study of cytomegalovirus exposure and HLA in healthy donors (dated by TCRdb to 2015 to 2018). The protocol used for the library was the immunoSEQ multiplex PCR assay. For the multiplex PCR, a mixture combining 60 forward primers for TCR Vbeta segments and 13 reverse primers for TCR Jbeta segments was used. TCRdb took over this immuneACCESS table, retaining in-frame rearrangements with V and J assigned. Such tables are incomplete; in checked studies, under half of the missing clones stem from an unresolved V gene, and the remainder is unexplained. This sample holds some 93,000 clones; around 9.6% were observed only once. The ten most abundant clones make up 5.1% of the sample. Specimen: PBMCs. Receptor source: a man aged 45-60 years in good health and CMV-seropositive.

This clone has only a few counts. The chain carries TRBV19 and TRBJ2-6; D is unclear. V lost 1 base to trimming and J lost 0 bases, with 10 bases between them. The CDR3 contains 17 residues. The germline CDR1 and CDR2 sequences are LNHDA and SQIVND (reference sequence). The DNA of the CDR3 is TGTGCCAGTAGTATAGGTGCAGGCACCTCTGGGGCCAACGTCCTGACTTTC. Its translation: CASSIGAGTSGANVLTF.

This clone has a handful of counts. This rearrangement joins TRBV2 to TRBJ1-5, with unresolved D. The germline V and J ends were trimmed by 4 bases and 4 bases, with 14 bases remaining between them. CDR3 length: 15 residues. Germline V gene sequence: CDR1 SNHLY, CDR2 FYNNEI. The CDR3 bases are TGTGCCAGCAGTGGGGTCCAGGCCCTAAATCAGCCCCAGCATTTT. The encoded protein is CASSGVQALNQPQHF.

The CDR3 reads CASSLGSLTGNEKLFF. The CDR3 nucleotides read TGTGCCAGCAGCTTAGGATCCCTTACCGGGAATGAAAAACTGTTTTTT. The J gene is TRBJ1-4, the V gene TRBV7-9; D is ambiguous. Germline V CDR1 and CDR2: SEHNR, FQNEAQ (reference sequence). There are 16 residues in the CDR3. V lost 1 base, J lost 5 bases, and 14 bases lay in between.

The J gene is TRBJ2-7, the V gene TRBV10-1, with D possibly being TRBD2 (5 bases). This CDR3 has 14 amino acids. The germline V and J ends were trimmed by 5 bases and 6 bases, with 17 bases remaining between them. Germline lookup yields CDR1 WNHNN and CDR2 SYGVQD (reference sequence). The CDR3 DNA reads as TGCGCCAGCAGTAGTGGACTGAAGGTCGCCGAGCAGTACTTC. Translating gives CASSSGLKVAEQYF.

This clone showed up just a few times. This chain uses TRBV7-2 with TRBJ2-3; 7 nucleotides match TRBD2. Germline V gives CDR1 SGHTA, CDR2 FQGNSA. The CDR3 contains 14 residues. Losses at the gene ends were 1 base for V and 6 bases for J; bases not matched to a gene: 4. The chain's CDR3 is CASSLGVGGDTQYF. CDR3 coding DNA: TGTGCCAGCAGCTTAGGGGTCGGGGGGGATACGCAGTATTTT.

This clone has more than one count but fewer than ten. The chain has TRBV12-5 and TRBJ2-1, with 13 bases matching TRBD2. The CDR3 sequence is 19 residues long. After removal of 6 bases from V and 4 bases from J, the junction contained 15 bases not matched to a gene. Per the germline V gene, CDR1 is LGHNT and CDR2 is FRNRAP. This CDR3 is CASGAGLAGPPGDYNEQFF. The DNA of the CDR3 is TGTGCTAGTGGGGCGGGACTAGCGGGGCCCCCTGGGGATTACAATGAGCAGTTCTTC.

The J gene is TRBJ1-2, the V gene TRBV30, with D possibly matching TRBD1 (6 bases). The CDR3 totals 14 residues. Trimming left V 3 bases short and J 8 bases short, with 19 bases between. CDR1 and CDR2 from the germline V gene are GTSNPN and SVGIG (reference sequence). The CDR3 sequence: CAWRRGGSGRGYTF. CDR3 coding DNA: TGTGCCTGGAGGAGGGGGGGGTCCGGACGGGGCTACACCTTC. The variable domain in full, with the rest retrieved from reference TRBV30 and TRBJ1-2, is SQTIHQWPATLVQPVGSPLSLECTVEGTSNPNLYWYRQAAGRGLQLLFYSVGIGQISSEVPQNLSASRPQDRQFILSSKKLLLSDSGFYLCAWRRGGSGRGYTFGSGTRLTVV.